This is a list of T cell receptor beta chains from one sample in a study of early T cells in non-severe SARS-CoV-2 infection. TCRdb fed the 5' RACE reads into MiXCR, producing one record per CDR3 protein. Here the sample spans about 110,000 distinct CDR3 sequences, roughly an eighth being singletons. What was sequenced was whole blood. These receptors all come from an adult who was a healthcare worker with PCR-confirmed SARS-CoV-2 infection or an uninfected control (not recorded which). The CDR3 runs from the conserved cysteine through the conserved F or W. The D gene is left open where the match is weak. Only part of the rows carry a size: once, few, many, or a class if the clone is expanded.

>-|-|TRBV7-2|TRBJ2-7
CASSQTREQYF
TGTGCCAGCAGCCAAACTCGTGAGCAGTACTTC
>few|-|TRBV29-1|TRBJ2-1
CSVVGGASNEQFF
TGCAGCGTTGTGGGGGGGGCGTCCAATGAGCAGTTCTTC
>once|-|TRBV28|TRBJ1-6
CASSLRPLNSPLHF
TGTGCCAGCAGTTTACGGCCGCTTAATTCACCCCTCCACTTT
>many|TRBD1|TRBV6-1|TRBJ2-7
CASSEAWDRAYEQYF
TGTGCCAGCAGTGAAGCCTGGGACAGGGCCTACGAGCAGTACTTC
>-|-|TRBV5-6|TRBJ1-1
CASSLAWISTEAFF
TGTGCCAGCAGCTTGGCGTGGATTAGCACTGAAGCTTTCTTT
>many|-|TRBV2|TRBJ1-5
CASSRGINQPQHF
TGTGCCAGCAGTCGGGGAATCAATCAGCCCCAGCATTTT
>few|TRBD2|TRBV24-1|TRBJ2-3
CATSDSVGRGYTQYF
TGTGCCACCAGTGATTCTGTCGGGAGGGGGTATACGCAGTATTTT
>-|TRBD1|TRBV7-6|TRBJ2-1
CASTDRGLSPYNEQFF
TGTGCCAGTACGGACAGGGGACTAAGTCCCTACAATGAGCAGTTCTTC
>few|-|TRBV19|TRBJ2-1
CASSPQLYNEQFF
TGTGCCAGTAGTCCCCAACTTTACAATGAGCAGTTCTTC
>few|-|TRBV2|TRBJ2-7
CASRAGTTSYEQYF
TGTGCCAGCAGAGCCGGGACAACCTCCTACGAGCAGTACTTC
>many|TRBD2|TRBV12-3/TRBV12-4|TRBJ2-5
CASSLSGTETQYF
TGTGCCAGCAGTCTTAGCGGGACGGAGACCCAGTACTTC
>many|TRBD1|TRBV19|TRBJ2-5
CASSIVPRGPKETQYF
TGTGCCAGTAGTATAGTACCCAGGGGGCCAAAAGAGACCCAGTACTTC
>-|-|TRBV5-1|TRBJ2-3
CASSLGREPLDTQYF
TGCGCCAGCAGCTTGGGAAGGGAGCCCCTCGATACGCAGTATTTT
>-|TRBD1|TRBV10-3|TRBJ1-2
CAADRAGLYGYTF
TGTGCCGCGGACAGGGCCGGCCTCTATGGCTACACCTTC
>-|TRBD1|TRBV20-1|TRBJ2-5
CSAGPGTGKETQYF
TGCAGTGCTGGGCCCGGGACAGGGAAAGAGACCCAGTACTTC
>-|-|TRBV15|TRBJ2-5
CATSPRQGIETQYF
TGTGCCACCAGCCCTCGGCAGGGTATAGAGACCCAGTACTTC
>many|-|TRBV5-6|TRBJ2-1
CASSLRRGGLNEQFF
TGTGCCAGCAGCTTGAGAAGGGGGGGCCTAAATGAGCAGTTCTTC
>few|TRBD2|TRBV10-2|TRBJ2-7
CARANPLAIYEQYF
TGCGCCAGAGCCAACCCACTAGCGATCTACGAGCAGTACTTC
>-|-|TRBV28|TRBJ1-1
CASTWLEAFF
TGTGCCAGCACTTGGTTAGAAGCTTTCTTT
>-|TRBD2|TRBV6-6|TRBJ2-5
CASSYSLAGQETQYF
TGTGCCAGCAGTTACTCCCTAGCGGGCCAAGAGACCCAGTACTTC
>many|TRBD2|TRBV28|TRBJ2-1
CASSPPWSGGRGEQFF
TGTGCCAGCAGTCCCCCTTGGTCGGGGGGGCGCGGTGAGCAGTTCTTC
>many|TRBD1|TRBV5-1|TRBJ1-1
CASSLASGTGARGIF
TGCGCCAGCAGCTTGGCCTCCGGGACAGGGGCCCGCGGGATCTTT
>-|-|TRBV6-6|TRBJ1-1
CASTYRSIKTTEAFF
TGTGCCAGCACCTACCGATCTATTAAGACCACTGAAGCTTTCTTT
>-|-|TRBV5-1|TRBJ1-3
CASSFGRQLGSGNTIYF
TGCGCCAGCAGCTTCGGGAGGCAGCTCGGCTCTGGAAACACCATATATTTT
>many|-|TRBV7-9|TRBJ1-4
CASSLGHSEGEKLFF
TGTGCCAGCAGCTTAGGACATTCCGAGGGGGAAAAACTGTTTTTT
>many|-|TRBV28|TRBJ1-5
CASSLSNRVRSNQPQHF
TGTGCCAGCAGTTTATCGAACAGGGTCAGAAGCAATCAGCCCCAGCATTTT
>many|-|TRBV29-1|TRBJ1-5
CSAGVGDGNQPQHF
TGCAGCGCCGGAGTCGGCGATGGCAATCAGCCCCAGCATTTT
>many|TRBD1|TRBV4-1|TRBJ1-5
CASSQVGTGNQPQHF
TGCGCCAGCAGCCAAGTAGGGACAGGGAATCAGCCCCAGCATTTT
>-|TRBD2|TRBV29-1|TRBJ2-1
CSGEGLAGGPEQFF
TGCAGCGGAGAAGGACTAGCGGGGGGGCCTGAGCAGTTCTTC
>many|TRBD2|TRBV5-1|TRBJ2-1
CASSAGLAGDEQFF
TGCGCCAGCAGCGCGGGACTAGCGGGAGATGAGCAGTTCTTC
>few|-|TRBV12-3/TRBV12-4|TRBJ2-1
CASGNGQLPNEQFF
TGTGCCAGCGGCAACGGGCAGCTACCTAATGAGCAGTTCTTC
>-|-|TRBV9|TRBJ2-7
CASSPPTYF
TGTGCCAGCAGCCCCCCCACGTACTTC
>-|TRBD2|TRBV11-2|TRBJ2-3
CASSPAGGPDTQYF
TGTGCCAGCAGCCCCGCGGGGGGCCCAGATACGCAGTATTTT
>few|TRBD1|TRBV5-1|TRBJ2-2
CASSTGQGMAGELFF
TGCGCCAGCAGCACCGGACAGGGGATGGCCGGGGAGCTGTTTTTT
>few|TRBD1|TRBV11-2|TRBJ1-1
CASSLRGLGTEAFF
TGTGCCAGCAGCCTCAGGGGGCTGGGCACTGAAGCTTTCTTT
>many|TRBD1|TRBV5-1|TRBJ1-1
CASSLGMRQGRTEAFF
TGCGCCAGCAGCTTGGGAATGAGACAGGGGCGAACTGAAGCTTTCTTT
>-|-|TRBV29-1|TRBJ2-5
CSVVIVGETQYF
TGCAGCGTTGTGATAGTTGGGGAGACCCAGTACTTC
>many|-|TRBV28|TRBJ1-5
CASRPRLIGNQPQHF
TGTGCCAGCAGGCCGAGGTTGATAGGCAATCAGCCCCAGCATTTT
>few|-|TRBV10-2|TRBJ1-2
CASSERVFNYGYTF
TGCGCCAGCAGTGAGAGGGTTTTTAACTATGGCTACACCTTC
>few|-|TRBV19|TRBJ2-6
CASISGDSGANVLTF
TGTGCCAGTATCAGCGGAGACTCTGGGGCCAACGTCCTGACTTTC
>few|-|TRBV3-1|TRBJ2-2
CASSTRTGTGELFF
TGTGCCAGCAGCACGCGGACGGGTACCGGGGAGCTGTTTTTT
>-|-|TRBV7-2|TRBJ2-3
CASSQHVLAGRSDTQYF
TGTGCCAGCAGCCAACACGTTTTGGCGGGGAGATCAGATACGCAGTATTTT
>few|TRBD1|TRBV11-3|TRBJ1-4
CASSPPRDRPANEKLFF
TGTGCCAGCAGCCCTCCCCGGGACAGGCCGGCTAATGAAAAACTGTTTTTT
>many|TRBD1|TRBV7-8|TRBJ1-3
CASSLAGQGILVGNTIYF
TGTGCCAGCAGCTTAGCGGGACAGGGAATATTGGTGGGAAACACCATATATTTT
>few|TRBD2|TRBV12-3/TRBV12-4|TRBJ2-7
CASSSHGGGSSYEQYF
TGTGCCAGCAGTTCCCACGGGGGAGGGAGCTCCTACGAGCAGTACTTC